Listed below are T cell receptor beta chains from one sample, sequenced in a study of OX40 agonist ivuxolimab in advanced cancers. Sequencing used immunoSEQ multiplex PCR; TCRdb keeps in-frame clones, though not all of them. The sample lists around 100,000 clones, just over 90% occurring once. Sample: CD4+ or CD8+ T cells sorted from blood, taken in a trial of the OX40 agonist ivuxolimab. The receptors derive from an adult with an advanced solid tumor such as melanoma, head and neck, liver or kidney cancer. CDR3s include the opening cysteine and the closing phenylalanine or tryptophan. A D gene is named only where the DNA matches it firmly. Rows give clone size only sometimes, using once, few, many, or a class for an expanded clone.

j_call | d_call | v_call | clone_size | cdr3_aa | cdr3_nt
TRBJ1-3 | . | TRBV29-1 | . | CSVFDQKEGNTIYF | TGCAGCGTTTTCGACCAGAAAGAAGGAAACACCATATATTTT
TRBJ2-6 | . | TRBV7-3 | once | CASSLGRQGRVANSGANVLTF | TGTGCCAGCAGCTTAGGCCGCCAGGGAAGGGTCGCAAACTCTGGGGCCAACGTCCTGACTTTC
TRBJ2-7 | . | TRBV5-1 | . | CASSLEQGYEQYF | TGCGCCAGCAGCTTGGAACAGGGCTACGAGCAGTACTTC
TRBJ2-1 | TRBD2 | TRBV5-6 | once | CASSLRIGLAGGRRNEQFF | TGTGCCAGCAGCTTGCGAATAGGACTAGCGGGAGGGCGGCGCAATGAGCAGTTCTTC
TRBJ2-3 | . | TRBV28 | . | CASSPAGLWGPDTQYF | TGTGCCAGCAGTCCAGCCGGGCTTTGGGGCCCAGATACGCAGTATTTT
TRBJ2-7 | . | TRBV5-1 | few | CASSLGASGPWTYEQYF | TGCGCCAGCAGCTTGGGTGCGTCGGGACCGTGGACCTACGAGCAGTACTTC
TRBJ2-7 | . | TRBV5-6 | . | CASSGSSYEQYF | TGTGCCAGCAGCGGCAGCTCCTACGAGCAGTACTTC
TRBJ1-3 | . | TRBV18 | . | CASSPSHGSGNTIYF | TGTGCCAGCTCACCTTCACACGGCTCTGGAAACACCATATATTTT
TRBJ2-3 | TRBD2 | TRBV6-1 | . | CASLQSGLAGRTQYF | TGTGCCAGCTTACAATCGGGACTAGCGGGTCGTACGCAGTATTTT
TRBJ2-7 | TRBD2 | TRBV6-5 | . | CASSPTSGRVPYF | TGTGCCAGCAGTCCGACTAGCGGGAGGGTCCCATACTTC
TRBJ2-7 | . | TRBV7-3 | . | CASSLGPAEVYEQYF | TGTGCCAGCAGCTTAGGGCCGGCGGAGGTCTACGAGCAGTACTTC
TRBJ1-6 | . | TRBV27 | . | CASRQWDWKSPLHF | TGTGCCAGCAGGCAGTGGGATTGGAAATCACCCCTCCACTTT
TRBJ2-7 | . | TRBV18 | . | CASSQDYSYEQYF | TGTGCCAGCTCCCAGGACTACTCCTACGAGCAGTACTTC
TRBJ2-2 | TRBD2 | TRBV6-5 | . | CASSYLAAGGPGELFF | TGTGCCAGCAGTTACCTCGCTGCGGGAGGTCCCGGGGAGCTGTTTTTT
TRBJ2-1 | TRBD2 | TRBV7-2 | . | CASSLTQRTSGSGEQFF | TGTGCCAGCAGCTTAACTCAAAGGACTAGCGGGAGCGGGGAGCAGTTCTTC
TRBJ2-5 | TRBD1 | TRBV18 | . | CASSLTGTGGEETQYF | TGTGCCAGCTCACTTACAGGGACAGGGGGCGAAGAGACCCAGTACTTC
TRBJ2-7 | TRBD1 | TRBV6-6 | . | CASRRDRVDEQYF | TGTGCCAGCAGAAGGGACAGGGTAGACGAGCAGTACTTC
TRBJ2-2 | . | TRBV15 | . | CATSRDLASVTTGELFF | TGTGCCACCAGCAGAGATCTCGCTAGCGTAACCACCGGGGAGCTGTTTTTT
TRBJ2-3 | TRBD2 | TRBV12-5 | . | CASARAGGPADTQYF | TGTGCTAGTGCTAGAGCGGGAGGGCCGGCAGATACGCAGTATTTT
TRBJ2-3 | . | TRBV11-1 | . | CASSFSTVTDTQYF | TGTGCCAGCAGCTTCAGCACCGTCACAGATACGCAGTATTTT
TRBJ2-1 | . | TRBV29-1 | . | CSELTYNEQFF | TGCAGCGAGCTGACATACAATGAGCAGTTCTTC
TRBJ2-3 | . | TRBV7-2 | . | CASSSYTDTQYF | TGTGCCAGCAGCTCTTACACAGATACGCAGTATTTT
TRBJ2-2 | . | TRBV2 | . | CASKKGVDTGELFF | TGTGCCAGCAAAAAGGGGGTAGACACCGGGGAGCTGTTTTTT
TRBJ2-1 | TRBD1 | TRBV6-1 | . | CATDRIVINEQFF | TGTGCCACGGACAGGATTGTAATCAATGAGCAGTTCTTC
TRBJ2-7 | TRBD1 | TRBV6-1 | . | CASSKPGQTIYEQYF | TGTGCCAGCAGTAAACCGGGACAGACTATCTACGAGCAGTACTTC
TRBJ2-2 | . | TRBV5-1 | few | CASSLTVNTGELFF | TGCGCCAGCAGCTTGACCGTGAACACCGGGGAGCTGTTTTTT
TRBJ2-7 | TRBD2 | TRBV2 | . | CASSVAGAPYEQYF | TGTGCCAGCAGTGTAGCGGGAGCCCCCTACGAGCAGTACTTC
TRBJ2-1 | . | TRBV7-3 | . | CASSLTGLVDNEQFF | TGTGCCAGCAGCTTGACAGGACTAGTTGACAATGAGCAGTTCTTC
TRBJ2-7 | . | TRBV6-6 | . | CASGSYEQYF | TGTGCCAGCGGGAGCTACGAGCAGTACTTC
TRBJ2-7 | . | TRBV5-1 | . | CASRGDTYYEQYF | TGCGCCAGCAGGGGGGACACGTACTACGAGCAGTACTTC
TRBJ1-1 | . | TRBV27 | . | CASSLTMTVNTEAFF | TGTGCCAGCAGTTTAACGATGACAGTGAACACTGAAGCTTTCTTT
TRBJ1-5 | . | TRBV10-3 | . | CAISESLGQPQHF | TGTGCCATCAGTGAGTCTTTAGGTCAGCCCCAGCATTTT
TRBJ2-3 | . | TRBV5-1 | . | CASSPWGGGTDTQYF | TGCGCCAGCTCCCCTTGGGGAGGCGGCACAGATACGCAGTATTTT
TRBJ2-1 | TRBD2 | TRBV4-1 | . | CASSQVSGRAYNEQFF | TGCGCCAGCAGCCAAGTATCCGGGAGGGCCTACAATGAGCAGTTCTTC
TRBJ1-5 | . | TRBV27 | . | CASSSVNQPQHF | TGTGCCAGCAGTTCGGTAAATCAGCCCCAGCATTTT
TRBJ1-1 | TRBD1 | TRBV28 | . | CASSLRGRTNTEAFF | TGTGCCAGCAGTCTTAGGGGGCGGACGAACACTGAAGCTTTCTTT
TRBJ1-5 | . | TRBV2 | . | CASTLQDTGNQPQHF | TGTGCCAGCACCTTACAGGACACAGGAAATCAGCCCCAGCATTTT
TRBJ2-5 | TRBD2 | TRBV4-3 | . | CASSQGSTSGIETQYF | TGCGCCAGCAGCCAAGGATCGACTAGCGGGATTGAGACCCAGTACTTC
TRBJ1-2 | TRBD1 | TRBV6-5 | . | CASSLRTGFPSGYTF | TGTGCCAGCAGTCTGAGGACAGGGTTTCCGAGTGGCTACACCTTC
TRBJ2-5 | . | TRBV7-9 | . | CASSFRRDQETQYF | TGTGCCAGCAGCTTTCGACGGGACCAAGAGACCCAGTACTTC
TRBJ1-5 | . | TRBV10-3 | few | CAIRRGPGADQPQHF | TGTGCCATCAGGCGGGGGCCGGGGGCGGATCAGCCCCAGCATTTT
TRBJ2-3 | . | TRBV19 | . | CASSIRTQSTDTQYF | TGTGCCAGTAGTATCAGAACTCAGAGCACAGATACGCAGTATTTT
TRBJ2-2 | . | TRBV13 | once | CASRSENTGELFF | TGTGCCAGCAGGTCAGAGAACACCGGGGAGCTGTTTTTT
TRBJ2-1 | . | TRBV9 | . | CASSVGRNTNHEQFF | TGTGCCAGCAGCGTAGGAAGGAACACTAACCATGAGCAGTTCTTC
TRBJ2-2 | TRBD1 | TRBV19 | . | CASSIGRGTGELFF | TGTGCCAGTAGTATCGGCAGGGGGACCGGGGAGCTGTTTTTT
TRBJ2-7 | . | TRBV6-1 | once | CASLSGTELNQYF | TGTGCCAGCCTCTCAGGGACGGAGTTAAATCAGTACTTC
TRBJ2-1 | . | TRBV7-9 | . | CASSLGLRPGAGDEQFF | TGTGCCAGCAGCTTAGGTCTTCGCCCGGGAGCCGGGGATGAGCAGTTCTTC
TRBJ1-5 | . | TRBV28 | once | CASSPGGSNQPQHF | TGTGCCAGCAGTCCCGGAGGTAGCAATCAGCCCCAGCATTTT
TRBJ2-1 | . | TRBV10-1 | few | CASSELAGGGNEQFF | TGCGCCAGCAGTGAGCTTGCAGGGGGAGGCAATGAGCAGTTCTTC
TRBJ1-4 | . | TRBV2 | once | CASRIGNEKLFF | TGTGCCAGCAGAATAGGAAATGAAAAACTGTTTTTT
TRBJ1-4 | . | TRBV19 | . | CASSTVSGEKLFF | TGTGCCAGTAGTACGGTGTCCGGTGAAAAACTGTTTTTT
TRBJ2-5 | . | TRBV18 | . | CASSPRQLQETQYF | TGTGCCAGCTCACCGCGCCAGCTACAAGAGACCCAGTACTTC
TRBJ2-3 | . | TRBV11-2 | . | CASSGGLTGLGDTQYF | TGTGCCAGCAGCGGGGGACTGACTGGCCTGGGAGATACGCAGTATTTT
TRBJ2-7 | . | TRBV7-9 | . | CASVRRSVNSYEQYF | TGTGCCAGCGTTCGCCGTAGCGTCAACTCCTACGAGCAGTACTTC
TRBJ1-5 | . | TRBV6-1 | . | CASRHYSNQPQHF | TGTGCCAGCAGGCATTATAGCAATCAGCCCCAGCATTTT
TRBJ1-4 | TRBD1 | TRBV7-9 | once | CASSPWGTENEKLFF | TGTGCCAGCAGCCCGTGGGGGACAGAGAATGAAAAACTGTTTTTT
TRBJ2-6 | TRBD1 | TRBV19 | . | CASRLSGTGSLASSGANVLTF | TGTGCCAGTCGACTCTCCGGGACAGGTAGTTTAGCTAGCTCTGGGGCCAACGTCCTGACTTTC
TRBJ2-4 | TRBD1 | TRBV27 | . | CASRPVWDSKNIQYF | TGTGCCAGCAGGCCTGTTTGGGACAGCAAAAACATTCAGTACTTC
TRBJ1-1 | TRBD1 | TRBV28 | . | CASGNTGVMNTEAFF | TGTGCCAGCGGGAATACAGGGGTCATGAACACTGAAGCTTTCTTT
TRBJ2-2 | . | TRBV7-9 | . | CASSLQGSNTGELFF | TGTGCCAGCAGCTTACAGGGGTCGAACACCGGGGAGCTGTTTTTT